This T cell receptor (beta chain) derives from a study of blood T cell repertoires in COVID-19. Data came from immunoSEQ multiplex PCR; TCRdb stores just in-frame clones and leaves some out. The sample records just over 650,000 clones, about 87% being singletons. CDR3 size: 14 residues. The germline CDR1 and CDR2 sequences are SGHRS and YFSETQ. Unmatched junction bases numbered 6, after V lost 4 bases and J lost 3 bases. The chain has TRBV5-1 and TRBJ1-1, with 7 bases matching TRBD1. The receptor's source is a woman aged 18-29 years with acute or convalescent COVID-19. Sequencing input: peripheral blood. The CDR3 spells CASSNRGDYTEAFF. DNA of the CDR3: TGCGCCAGCAGCAACAGGGGAGATTACACTGAAGCTTTCTTT.